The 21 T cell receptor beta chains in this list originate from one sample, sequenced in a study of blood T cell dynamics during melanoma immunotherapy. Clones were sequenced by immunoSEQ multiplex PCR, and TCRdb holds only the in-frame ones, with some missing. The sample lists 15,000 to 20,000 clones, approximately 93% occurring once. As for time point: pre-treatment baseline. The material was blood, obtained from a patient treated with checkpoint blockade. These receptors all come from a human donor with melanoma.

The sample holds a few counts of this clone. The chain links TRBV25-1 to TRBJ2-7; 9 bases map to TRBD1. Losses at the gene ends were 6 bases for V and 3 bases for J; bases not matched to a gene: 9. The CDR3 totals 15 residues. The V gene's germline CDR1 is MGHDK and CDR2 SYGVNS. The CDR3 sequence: CASSHRGRGVYEQYF. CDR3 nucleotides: TGTGCCAGCAGCCACAGGGGGCGCGGCGTCTACGAGCAGTACTTC.

CDR3: CASSFRPSPTNEQFF. The CDR3 DNA reads TGTGCCAGCAGCTTCCGACCGAGTCCAACCAATGAGCAGTTCTTC. The genes are TRBV7-3 and TRBJ2-1, with D unresolved. Germline CDR1 is SGHTA and CDR2 is FQGTGA. The CDR3 covers 15 residues. Trimming stripped 3 bases from V and 6 bases from J, with 15 bases between.

CDR3 amino acids: CASSSRVSTGELFF. The CDR3 nucleotides read TGCGCCAGCAGCTCCAGGGTGAGCACCGGGGAGCTGTTTTTT. The rearrangement uses TRBV5-1 and TRBJ2-2, with a tentative D call TRBD1 (5 bases). Per germline, CDR1 SGHRS and CDR2 YFSETQ. This CDR3 is built from 14 residues. The germline V and J ends were trimmed by 3 bases and 4 bases, with 10 bases remaining between them.

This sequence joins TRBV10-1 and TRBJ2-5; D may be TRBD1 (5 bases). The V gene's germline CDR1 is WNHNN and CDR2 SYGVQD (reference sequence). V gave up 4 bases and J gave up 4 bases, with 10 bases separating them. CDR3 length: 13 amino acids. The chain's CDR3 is CASSGQRIETQYF. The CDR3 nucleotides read TGCGCCAGCAGTGGACAGCGTATAGAGACCCAGTACTTC.

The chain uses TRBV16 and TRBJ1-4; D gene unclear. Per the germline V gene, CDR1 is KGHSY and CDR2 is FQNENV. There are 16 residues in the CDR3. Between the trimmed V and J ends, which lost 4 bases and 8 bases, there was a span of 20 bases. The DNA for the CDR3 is TGTGCCAGCAGCCCCTCCCCTGGGTCGTCATCGGAAAAACTGTTTTTT. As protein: CASSPSPGSSSEKLFF.

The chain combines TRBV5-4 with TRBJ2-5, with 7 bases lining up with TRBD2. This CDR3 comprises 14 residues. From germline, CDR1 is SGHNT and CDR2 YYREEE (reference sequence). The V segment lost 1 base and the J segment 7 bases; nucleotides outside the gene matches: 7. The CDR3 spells CASSLSQRGGTQYF. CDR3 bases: TGTGCCAGCAGCTTGAGCCAGCGGGGAGGGACCCAGTACTTC. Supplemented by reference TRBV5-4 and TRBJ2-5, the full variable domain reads ETGVTQSPTHLIKTRGQQVTLRCSSQSGHNTVSWYQQALGQGPQFIFQYYREEENGRGNFPPRFSGLQFPNYSSELNVNALELDDSALYLCASSLSQRGGTQYFGPGTRLLVL.

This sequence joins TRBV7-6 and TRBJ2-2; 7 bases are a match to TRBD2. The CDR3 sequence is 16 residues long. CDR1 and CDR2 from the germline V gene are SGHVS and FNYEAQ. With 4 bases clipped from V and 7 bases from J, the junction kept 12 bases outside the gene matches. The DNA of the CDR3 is TGTGCCAGCAGCTCCTCTCCGGTGGCGGGAGTCGGGGAGCTGTTTTTT. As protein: CASSSSPVAGVGELFF.

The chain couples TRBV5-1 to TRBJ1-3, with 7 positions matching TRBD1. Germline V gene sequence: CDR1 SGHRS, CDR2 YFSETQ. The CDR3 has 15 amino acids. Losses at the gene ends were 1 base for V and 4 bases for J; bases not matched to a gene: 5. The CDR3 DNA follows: TGCGCCAGCAGCTTGACGCCGACAGGGGGAAACACCATATATTTT. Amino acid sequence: CASSLTPTGGNTIYF.

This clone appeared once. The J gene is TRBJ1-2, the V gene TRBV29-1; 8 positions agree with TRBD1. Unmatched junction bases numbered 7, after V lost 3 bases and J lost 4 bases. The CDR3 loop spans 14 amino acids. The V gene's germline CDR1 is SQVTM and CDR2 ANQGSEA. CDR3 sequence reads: CSVDSQGASYGYTF. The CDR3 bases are TGCAGCGTTGATAGCCAGGGGGCCTCCTATGGCTACACCTTC.

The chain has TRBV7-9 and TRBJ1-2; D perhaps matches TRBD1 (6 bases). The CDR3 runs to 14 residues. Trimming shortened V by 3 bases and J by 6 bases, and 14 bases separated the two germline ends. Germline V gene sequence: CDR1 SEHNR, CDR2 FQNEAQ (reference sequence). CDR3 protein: CASSFRGGGDGYTF. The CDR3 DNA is TGTGCCAGCAGCTTCCGGGGGGGCGGAGATGGCTACACCTTC.

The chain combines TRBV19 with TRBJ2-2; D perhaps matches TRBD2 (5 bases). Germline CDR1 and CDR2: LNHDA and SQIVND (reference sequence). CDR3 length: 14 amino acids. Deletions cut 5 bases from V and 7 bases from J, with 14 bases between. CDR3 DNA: TGTGCCAGTAGTGCTGAAGGAGGATTCGGGGAGCTGTTTTTT. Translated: CASSAEGGFGELFF.

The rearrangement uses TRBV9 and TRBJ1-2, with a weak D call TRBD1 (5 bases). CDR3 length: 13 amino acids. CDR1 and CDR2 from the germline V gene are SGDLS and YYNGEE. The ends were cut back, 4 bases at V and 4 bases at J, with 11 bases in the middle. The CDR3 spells CASSLPGPYGYTF. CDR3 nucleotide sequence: TGTGCCAGCAGCTTACCGGGACCCTATGGCTACACCTTC.

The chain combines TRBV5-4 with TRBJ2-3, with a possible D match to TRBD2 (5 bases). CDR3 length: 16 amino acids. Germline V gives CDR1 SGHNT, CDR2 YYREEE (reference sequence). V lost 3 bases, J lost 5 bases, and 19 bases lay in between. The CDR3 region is CASSSVRGPNRDTQYF. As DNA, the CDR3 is TGTGCCAGCAGCTCGGTGCGCGGGCCGAATAGAGATACGCAGTATTTT.

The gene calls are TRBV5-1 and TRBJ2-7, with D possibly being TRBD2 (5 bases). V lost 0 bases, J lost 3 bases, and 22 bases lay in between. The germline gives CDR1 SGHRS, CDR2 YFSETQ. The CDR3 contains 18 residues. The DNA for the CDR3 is TGCGCCAGCAGCTTGGCCATGGCGGGTCCAAAATTTCGCTACGAGCAGTACTTC. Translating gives CASSLAMAGPKFRYEQYF.

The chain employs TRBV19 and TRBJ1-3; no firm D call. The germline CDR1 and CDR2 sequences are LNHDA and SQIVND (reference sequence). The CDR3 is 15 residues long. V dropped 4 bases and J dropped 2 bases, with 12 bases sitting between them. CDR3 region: CASSTPLGAGNTIYF. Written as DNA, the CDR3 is TGTGCCAGTAGTACTCCTCTCGGCGCTGGAAACACCATATATTTT.

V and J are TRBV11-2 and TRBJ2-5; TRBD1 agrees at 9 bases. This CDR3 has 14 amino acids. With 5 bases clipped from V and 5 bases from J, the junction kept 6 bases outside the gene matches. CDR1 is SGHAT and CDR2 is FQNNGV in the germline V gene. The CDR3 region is CASSASDRGETQYF. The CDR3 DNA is TGTGCCAGCAGCGCCTCCGACAGGGGGGAGACCCAGTACTTC. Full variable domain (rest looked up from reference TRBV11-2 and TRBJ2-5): EAGVAQSPRYKIIEKRQSVAFWCNPISGHATLYWYQQILGQGPKLLIQFQNNGVVDDSQLPKDRFSAERLKGVDSTLKIQPAKLEDSAVYLCASSASDRGETQYFGPGTRLLVL.

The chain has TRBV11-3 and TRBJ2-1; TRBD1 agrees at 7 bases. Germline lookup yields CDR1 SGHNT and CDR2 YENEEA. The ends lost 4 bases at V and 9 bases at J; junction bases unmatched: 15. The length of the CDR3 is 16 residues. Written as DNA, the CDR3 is TGTGCCAGCAGCTACTCCCCTAGTACAGGGGATGGTGAGCAGTTCTTC. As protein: CASSYSPSTGDGEQFF.

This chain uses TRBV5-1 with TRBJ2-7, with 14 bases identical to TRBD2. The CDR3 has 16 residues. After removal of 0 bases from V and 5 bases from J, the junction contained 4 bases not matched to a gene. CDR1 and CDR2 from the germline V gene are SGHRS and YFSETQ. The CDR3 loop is CASSLGGTSGSDEQYF. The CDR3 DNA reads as TGCGCCAGCAGCTTGGGCGGGACTAGCGGGAGTGACGAGCAGTACTTC.

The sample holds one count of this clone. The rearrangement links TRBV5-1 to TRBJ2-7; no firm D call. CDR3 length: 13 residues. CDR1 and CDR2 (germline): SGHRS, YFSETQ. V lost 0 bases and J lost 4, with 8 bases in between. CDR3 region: CASSLEMGYEQYF. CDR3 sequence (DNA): TGCGCCAGCAGCTTGGAGATGGGGTACGAGCAGTACTTC.

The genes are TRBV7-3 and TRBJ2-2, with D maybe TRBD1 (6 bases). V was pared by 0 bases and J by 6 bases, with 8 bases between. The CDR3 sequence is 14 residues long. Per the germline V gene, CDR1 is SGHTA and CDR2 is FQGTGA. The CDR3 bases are TGTGCCAGCAGCTTAACCCGGACAGCCGGGGAGCTGTTTTTT. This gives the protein CASSLTRTAGELFF.

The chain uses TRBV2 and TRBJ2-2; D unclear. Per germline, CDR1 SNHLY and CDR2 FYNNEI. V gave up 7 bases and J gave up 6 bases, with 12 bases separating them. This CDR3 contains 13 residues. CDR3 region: CASKVELAGELFF. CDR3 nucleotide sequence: TGTGCCAGCAAGGTAGAATTGGCCGGGGAGCTGTTTTTT.